The present T cell receptor (beta chain) was sequenced within a study of response to subunit inactivated influenza vaccine. TCRdb called the RT-PCR reads again in MiXCR, with one record for every CDR3 protein. The sample shows about 500,000 distinct CDR3 sequences, under 15% of them seen only once. The CDR3 consists of 14 residues. Germline values: CDR1 DFQATT, CDR2 SNEGSKA (reference sequence). V shed 3 bases and J shed 1 base, with 12 bases lying between them. Study-level results: The authors suggested that every seasonal influenza vaccination recruits few new T cells.

This clonotype has only a few counts. What it binds is not known. This sequence joins TRBV20-1 and TRBJ1-1, with D possibly being TRBD1 (5 bases). The origin of this receptor is a man aged 50-59 years who received an inactivated influenza vaccine. The sample here was PBMCs from blood, taken more than 35 days after vaccination. CDR3 in amino acids: CSARLRQSNTEAFF. The CDR3 nucleotides read TGCAGTGCTAGGCTGAGACAGTCGAACACTGAAGCTTTCTTT.